Following are 24 T cell receptor beta chains from one sample sequenced in a study of OX40 agonist ivuxolimab in advanced cancers. Assay: immunoSEQ multiplex PCR; the TCRdb copy retains only in-frame clones and omits some. The sample yields approximately 100,000 clones, approximately 90% seen once. This material consisted of CD4+ or CD8+ T cells sorted from blood, taken in a trial of the OX40 agonist ivuxolimab. These receptors were obtained from an adult with an advanced solid tumor such as melanoma, head and neck, liver or kidney cancer.

This chain connects TRBV18 to TRBJ1-1; 9 bases line up with TRBD1. The CDR3 is 14 residues long. The ends lost 2 bases at V and 5 bases at J; junction bases unmatched: 3. CDR1 is KGHSH and CDR2 is LQKENI in the germline V gene. This CDR3 is CASSPTGGGTEAFF. Here the CDR3 DNA reads TGTGCCAGCTCACCAACAGGGGGCGGTACTGAAGCTTTCTTT.

This sequence joins TRBV7-9 and TRBJ2-1; TRBD1 agrees at 7 bases. Germline V gives CDR1 SEHNR, CDR2 FQNEAQ (reference sequence). The CDR3 extends over 15 amino acids. Unmatched junction bases numbered 9, after V lost 10 bases and J lost 0 bases. CDR3 region: CATPTGDSSYNEQFF. The CDR3 DNA sequence: TGTGCCACCCCAACAGGGGATAGCTCCTACAATGAGCAGTTCTTC.

The gene calls are TRBV6-6 and TRBJ2-7, with D unresolved. The CDR3 has 11 residues. V lost 6 bases and J 5 bases, leaving 8 bases between the germline ends. Germline V gene sequence: CDR1 MNHNY, CDR2 SVGAGI (reference sequence). The CDR3 here is CASSYADEQYF. CDR3 nucleotide sequence: TGTGCCAGCAGCTACGCCGACGAGCAGTACTTC.

The V gene is TRBV5-6, the J gene TRBJ2-6; tentative D call: TRBD2 (6 bases). This CDR3 contains 16 residues. V shed 3 bases and J shed 0 bases, with 10 bases lying between them. Germline V lookup: CDR1 SGHDT, CDR2 YYEEEE. In DNA, the CDR3 is TGTGCCAGCAGCTCGGGACTGACCTCTGGGGCCAACGTCCTGACTTTC. Translation gives CASSSGLTSGANVLTF.

This clone was counted between two and nine times. This chain uses TRBV25-1 with TRBJ2-5; D perhaps matches TRBD1 (5 bases). The CDR3 extends over 15 amino acids. Trimming stripped 4 bases from V and 4 bases from J, with 16 bases between. Germline CDR1 and CDR2: MGHDK and SYGVNS. The CDR3 loop is CASSALGPPRETQYF. DNA for the CDR3: TGTGCCAGCAGTGCTTTGGGGCCTCCAAGAGAGACCCAGTACTTC.

The rearrangement links TRBV9 to TRBJ1-4, with D possibly matching TRBD1 (5 bases). CDR3 length: 17 residues. Trimming shortened V by 1 base and J by 6 bases, and 19 bases separated the two germline ends. Germline V gene data show CDR1 as SGDLS and CDR2 as YYNGEE. CDR3 region: CASSVQGRANSDEKLFF. CDR3 nucleotide sequence: TGTGCCAGCAGCGTACAGGGTCGGGCCAATAGCGATGAAAAACTGTTTTTT.

CDR3 nucleotide sequence: TGTGCCACCAGCAGAGACGTGAATTCACCCCTCCACTTT. Encoded protein: CATSRDVNSPLHF. The chain couples TRBV15 to TRBJ1-6; the D is unclear. Germline CDR1 and CDR2: LNHNV and YYDKDF (reference sequence). The CDR3 sequence is 13 residues long. The ends were cut back, 0 bases at V and 7 bases at J, with 4 bases in the middle.

J is TRBJ2-7 and V is TRBV5-1; D unresolved. The CDR3 loop spans 14 amino acids. Germline CDR1 and CDR2: SGHRS and YFSETQ. V shed 0 bases and J shed 2 bases, with 9 bases lying between them. CDR3 region: CASSLGNSAYEQYF. CDR3 bases: TGCGCCAGCAGCTTGGGAAACTCAGCCTACGAGCAGTACTTC.

This chain connects TRBV28 to TRBJ2-7; D possibly matches TRBD1 or TRBD2 (5 bases each). Germline CDR1 and CDR2: MDHEN and SYDVKM. The length of the CDR3 is 16 residues. Trimming cost V 5 bases and J 0 bases, with 17 bases left between them. CDR3 loop: CASSPAGTLASYEQYF. The CDR3 region has the DNA TGTGCCAGCAGTCCGGCCGGGACCCTCGCCTCCTACGAGCAGTACTTC.

This clone was picked up one time. The rearrangement joins TRBV27 to TRBJ2-3; D remains unclear. This CDR3 is 14 amino acids long. The germline V gene has CDR1 MNHEY and CDR2 SMNVEV (reference sequence). V lost 6 bases and J 0 bases, leaving 10 bases between the germline ends. DNA for the CDR3: TGTGCCAGCAGGGCCTTAAGGAGCACAGATACGCAGTATTTT. Amino acids: CASRALRSTDTQYF.

The chain couples TRBV19 to TRBJ1-5, with 7 bases matching TRBD1. In germline, CDR1 is LNHDA, CDR2 SQIVND (reference sequence). The CDR3 is made up of 14 amino acids. V shed 3 bases and J 7 bases; nucleotides not matched to a gene: 6. The CDR3 is CASSMRGLRQPQHF. DNA of the CDR3: TGTGCCAGTAGTATGAGGGGGCTTCGCCAGCCCCAGCATTTT.

This chain joins TRBV28 and TRBJ1-5, with D maybe TRBD1 (5 bases). Germline CDR1 reads MDHEN; CDR2 reads SYDVKM. This CDR3 is 12 amino acids long. This CDR3 is CAIRVSNQPQHF. The CDR3 nucleotides are TGTGCGATCAGGGTTAGCAATCAGCCCCAGCATTTT.

This clone was found once. CDR3 region: CASSPDVGNTIYF. CDR3 bases: TGTGCCAGCTCACCAGATGTGGGAAACACCATATATTTT. This rearrangement joins TRBV18 to TRBJ1-3; D remains ambiguous. V lost 2 bases, J lost 4 bases, and 6 bases lay in between. Germline V gene data show CDR1 as KGHSH and CDR2 as LQKENI. The CDR3 extends over 13 amino acids. Filled out from reference TRBV18 and TRBJ1-3, the complete variable domain reads NAGVMQNPRHLVRRRGQEARLRCSPMKGHSHVYWYRQLPEEGLKFMVYLQKENIIDESGMPKERFSAEFPKEGPSILRIQQVVRGDSAAYFCASSPDVGNTIYFGEGSWLTVV.

This chain joins TRBV7-2 and TRBJ2-1; perhaps D is TRBD1 or TRBD2 (5 bases each). V was pared by 2 bases and J by 5 bases, with 13 bases between. The CDR3 extends over 15 amino acids. Germline assignment: CDR1 SGHTA and CDR2 FQGNSA. The CDR3 here is CASSLSGMRDNEQFF. Written as DNA, the CDR3 is TGTGCCAGCAGCTTATCAGGGATGAGGGACAATGAGCAGTTCTTC.

In this sample, this clone turned up once. The genes are TRBV5-1 and TRBJ2-1; TRBD2 matches at 11 bases. The J segment lost 7 bases and the V segment lost 4 bases, leaving 7 bases of the junction unmatched. In germline, CDR1 is SGHRS, CDR2 YFSETQ. This CDR3 contains 15 residues. The CDR3 DNA reads as TGCGCCAGCAGCATAACTAGCGGGAGCGGGAATGAGCAGTTCTTC. As protein: CASSITSGSGNEQFF.

V is TRBV18 and J is TRBJ1-1, with D maybe TRBD1 (5 bases). Deletions cut 2 bases from V and 1 base from J, with 5 bases between. This CDR3 comprises 13 residues. Germline assignment: CDR1 KGHSH and CDR2 LQKENI. CDR3 protein: CASSPGQNTEAFF. In DNA, the CDR3 is TGTGCCAGCTCACCAGGACAGAACACTGAAGCTTTCTTT.

The chain is built from TRBV19 and TRBJ2-2; D may be TRBD1 (6 bases). This CDR3 comprises 16 residues. The V and J ends lost 5 bases and 3 bases respectively, with 16 bases between them. Per germline, CDR1 LNHDA and CDR2 SQIVND (reference sequence). As DNA, the CDR3 is TGTGCCAGTAGTGTATCACAGGGTTTTGACACCGGGGAGCTGTTTTTT. Its protein is CASSVSQGFDTGELFF.

The gene calls are TRBV2 and TRBJ1-4, with D possibly TRBD1 on 6 matching bases. Per germline, CDR1 SNHLY and CDR2 FYNNEI. Trimming took 10 bases from V and 7 from J, leaving 25 bases between them. The CDR3 has 16 residues. The DNA for the CDR3 is TGTGCCATCTCCAATGACAGGCAGGCGATTAGTGAAAAACTGTTTTTT. It codes for CAISNDRQAISEKLFF.

The chain uses TRBV6-5 and TRBJ2-2; TRBD1 might be the D (7 bases). V dropped 5 bases and J dropped 5 bases, with 15 bases sitting between them. Germline-derived CDR1 and CDR2 are MNHEY and SVGAGI. The length of the CDR3 is 15 residues. CDR3 sequence reads: CASSLLQGRTGELFF. CDR3 coding DNA: TGTGCCAGCAGTCTCTTACAGGGGAGGACCGGGGAGCTGTTTTTT.

The chain joins TRBV18 to TRBJ1-5; TRBD1 might be the D (5 bases). The CDR3 is 17 amino acids. Looked up from germline, CDR1 is KGHSH and CDR2 is LQKENI. The V gene lost 2 bases and the J gene lost 0 bases, with 14 bases spanning the gap. In nucleotides, the CDR3 is TGTGCCAGCTCACCAAGACAGACTTCGAATAGCAATCAGCCCCAGCATTTT. Amino acid sequence: CASSPRQTSNSNQPQHF.

The chain joins TRBV7-6 to TRBJ2-5, with a tentative D call TRBD2 (5 bases). The CDR3 is 14 residues long. Trimming took 1 base from V and 4 from J, leaving 10 bases between them. Germline V gene sequence: CDR1 SGHVS, CDR2 FNYEAQ. The DNA for the CDR3 is TGTGCCAGCAGCTTAGTAGTGGGAGTAGAGACCCAGTACTTC. It translates to CASSLVVGVETQYF.

The V call is TRBV5-6, the J call TRBJ2-7; D is possibly TRBD2 (5 bases). CDR3 length: 15 amino acids. Germline V gene data show CDR1 as SGHDT and CDR2 as YYEEEE. Trimming stripped 3 bases from V and 3 bases from J, with 16 bases between. The CDR3 sequence is CASSSTTGGYYEQYF. The CDR3 DNA reads as TGTGCCAGCAGCTCTACCACGGGCGGGTACTACGAGCAGTACTTC.

The rearrangement uses TRBV7-3 and TRBJ2-5, with D perhaps matching TRBD1 (5 bases). Germline values: CDR1 SGHTA, CDR2 FQGTGA. V dropped 5 bases and J dropped 5 bases, with 12 bases sitting between them. This CDR3 is built from 13 residues. The CDR3, as DNA: TGTGCCAGCAGCCTGGGGCCCCAGGAGACCCAGTACTTC. As protein: CASSLGPQETQYF.

V gene TRBV7-9 combines with J gene TRBJ2-6; D is undetermined. The ends were cut back, 8 bases at V and 0 bases at J, with 5 bases in the middle. This CDR3 has 13 residues. The germline CDR1 and CDR2 sequences are SEHNR and FQNEAQ (reference sequence). This CDR3 is CASASSGANVLTF. In DNA, the CDR3 is TGTGCCAGCGCCTCCTCTGGGGCCAACGTCCTGACTTTC. Using reference TRBV7-9 and TRBJ2-6 for the parts outside the CDR3, the full variable domain is DTGVSQNPRHKITKRGQNVTFRCDPISEHNRLYWYRQTLGQGPEFLTYFQNEAQLEKSRLLSDRFSAERPKGSFSTLEIQRTEQGDSAMYLCASASSGANVLTFGAGSRLTVL.